The TCR beta chain under discussion was sequenced for a study of T cells in Graves' hyperthyroidism and ophthalmopathy. This clonotype was detected many times. TCR beta CDR3 regions were amplified from RNA transcripts. First-round RT-PCR targeting the TCR CDR3 was performed with the HTBI primer set. TCRdb reprocessed the multiplex PCR reads with MiXCR, giving one entry per CDR3 protein. The sample includes 550,000 to 600,000 distinct CDR3 sequences, over 12% of them seen just once. Germline V lookup: CDR1 SGHTA, CDR2 FQGTGA. CDR3 length equals 13 residues. With 3 bases clipped from V and 6 bases from J, the junction kept 2 bases outside the gene matches.

The TCR sequence derives from a woman under 30 with Graves' ophthalmopathy. The rearrangement joins TRBV7-3 to TRBJ2-1, with 7 bases that match TRBD2. Sequenced material: blood. CDR3 bases: TGTGCCAGCAGCTTCGAGCGGGGCAATGAGCAGTTCTTC. This gives the protein CASSFERGNEQFF.